This T cell receptor beta chain appears in the sequencing data of a study of shared clonotypes between healthy human individuals. This CDR3 has 17 residues. Germline V gene data show CDR1 as SGHRS and CDR2 as YFSETQ. Trimming shortened V by 1 base and J by 3 bases, and 18 bases separated the two germline ends. Naive CD45RA+ and memory CD45RA-negative subsets were split from CD4+ cells. The assay ran at deep level. TCRdb's copy holds only in-frame clones and misses some; the assay was immunoSEQ multiplex PCR. The sample shows more than 500,000 clones, roughly 95% of them seen only once. This sequence joins TRBV5-1 and TRBJ2-3, with a tentative D call TRBD2 (5 bases). The specimen was naive CD4+ T cells sorted from blood. The subset here: CD45RA+ positively selected. This TCR came from a woman between 25 and 40 years old in good health. CDR3 loop: CASSLSGARGLTDTQYF. The DNA for the CDR3 is TGCGCCAGCAGCTTGTCAGGTGCTCGCGGGCTAACAGATACGCAGTATTTT.